The 7 T cell receptor beta chains reported below all come from one sample, sequenced in a study of cytomegalovirus exposure and HLA in healthy donors. PCR was performed using 60 Vbeta and 13 Jbeta primers. The data were produced by immunoSEQ multiplex PCR, yet TCRdb's version contains in-frame clones alone and is incomplete. The sample holds about 60,000 clones, about 70% seen once. The specimen sequenced was PBMCs. These receptors were obtained from a woman in her sixties or seventies in good health and CMV-seropositive.

The CDR3 sequence: CASSGRGRDQPQHF. In DNA form, the CDR3 reads TGTGCCAGCAGCGGCAGGGGGCGTGATCAGCCCCAGCATTTT. This sequence joins TRBV5-6 and TRBJ1-5; 8 bases agree with TRBD1. V shed 4 bases, J shed 5 bases, and the junction held 5 bases outside the gene matches. The germline V gene has CDR1 SGHDT and CDR2 YYEEEE. This CDR3 is built from 14 residues.

The V and J genes are TRBV7-2 and TRBJ1-6; D gene unclear. Trimming removed 5 bases from V and 4 bases from J, with 12 bases in between. Germline loops: CDR1 SGHTA, CDR2 FQGNSA. The CDR3 is 15 amino acids. CDR3 residues: CASSPGSLYNSPLHF. In DNA form, the CDR3 reads TGTGCCAGCAGCCCTGGTAGTCTTTATAATTCACCCCTCCACTTT.

The V call is TRBV28, the J call TRBJ1-2; 9 nucleotides line up with TRBD1. J gave up 8 bases and V 6 bases, and 7 bases lay outside the gene matches. Germline CDR1 MDHEN, CDR2 SYDVKM. The CDR3 runs to 13 residues. CDR3 sequence reads: CASSLGTGNGYTF. The DNA for the CDR3 is TGTGCCAGCAGCTTAGGGACAGGGAACGGCTACACCTTC.

With respect to this clone: At one end, the junction sequence differs from germline, possibly due to a read error. Other DNA sequences in this specimen translate into the identical CDR3. V gene TRBV9 combines with J gene TRBJ2-3; 7 positions match TRBD2. Germline values: CDR1 SGDLS, CDR2 YYNGEE. This CDR3 has 17 amino acids. The CDR3 DNA follows: TGTGCCAGCAGCGCTGGAGAGCGGGGCGGAAGCACCGATACGCAGTATTTT. Residues: CASSAGERGGSTDTQYF.

This clone has only one observation. The same CDR3 is also encoded by other DNA sequences in this sample. V and J are TRBV27 and TRBJ1-5, with a weak D call TRBD1 (5 bases). This CDR3 is built from 15 residues. The V gene's germline CDR1 is MNHEY and CDR2 SMNVEV (reference sequence). Trimming shortened V by 8 bases and J by 4 bases, and 18 bases separated the two germline ends. CDR3 in DNA: TGTGCCAGCCGTGGGGGGACCGGGGCGAATCAGCCCCAGCATTTT. Translated: CASRGGTGANQPQHF.

This clone came up a few times. J is TRBJ2-3 and V is TRBV18; D is ambiguous. The CDR3 extends over 16 amino acids. V lost 4 bases, J lost 3 bases, and 17 bases lay in between. The germline V gene has CDR1 KGHSH and CDR2 LQKENI. The chain's CDR3 is CASSHSWPARTDTQYF. The CDR3 DNA is TGTGCCAGCTCACATTCCTGGCCAGCGAGGACAGATACGCAGTATTTT.

The V call is TRBV30, the J call TRBJ1-5; D might be TRBD1 (6 bases). The germline V gene has CDR1 GTSNPN and CDR2 SVGIG (reference sequence). The CDR3 is 15 amino acids. Trimming shortened V by 0 bases and J by 4 bases, and 13 bases separated the two germline ends. The chain's CDR3 is CAWSVGTRRNQPQHF. The CDR3 bases are TGTGCCTGGAGTGTAGGGACACGGCGAAATCAGCCCCAGCATTTT.